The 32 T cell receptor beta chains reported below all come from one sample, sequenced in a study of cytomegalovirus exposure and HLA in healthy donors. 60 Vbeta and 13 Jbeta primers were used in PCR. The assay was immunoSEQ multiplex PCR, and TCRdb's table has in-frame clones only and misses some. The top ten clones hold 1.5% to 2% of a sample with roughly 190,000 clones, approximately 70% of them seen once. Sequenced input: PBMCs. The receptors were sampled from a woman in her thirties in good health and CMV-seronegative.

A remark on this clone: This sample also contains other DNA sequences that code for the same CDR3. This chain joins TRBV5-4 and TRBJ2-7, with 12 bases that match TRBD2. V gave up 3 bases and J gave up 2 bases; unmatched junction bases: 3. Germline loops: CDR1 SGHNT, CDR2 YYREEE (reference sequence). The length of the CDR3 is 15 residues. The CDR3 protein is CASSSLAGGPYEQYF. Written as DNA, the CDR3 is TGTGCCAGCAGCTCACTAGCGGGGGGCCCCTACGAGCAGTACTTC.

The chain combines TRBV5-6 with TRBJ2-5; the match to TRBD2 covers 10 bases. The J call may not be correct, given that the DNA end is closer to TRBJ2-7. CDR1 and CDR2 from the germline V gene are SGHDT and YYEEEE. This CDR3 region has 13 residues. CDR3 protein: CASSEAGGGEQYF. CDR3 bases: TGTGCCAGCAGCGAAGCGGGAGGGGGCGAGCAGTACTTC.

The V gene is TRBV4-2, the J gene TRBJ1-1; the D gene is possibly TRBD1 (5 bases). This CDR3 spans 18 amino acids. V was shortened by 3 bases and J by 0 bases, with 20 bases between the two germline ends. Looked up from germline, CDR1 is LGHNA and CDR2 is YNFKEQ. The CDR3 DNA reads TGTGCCAGCAGCCATTGGGATTTGAGGGGAGGCATGAACACTGAAGCTTTCTTT. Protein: CASSHWDLRGGMNTEAFF.

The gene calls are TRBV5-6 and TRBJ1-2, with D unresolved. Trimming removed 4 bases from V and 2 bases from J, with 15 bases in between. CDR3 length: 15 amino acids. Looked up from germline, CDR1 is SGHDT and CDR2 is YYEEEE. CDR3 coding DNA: TGTGCCAGCAGCCCTCTCCGGGAACTCAACTATGGCTACACCTTC. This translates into CASSPLRELNYGYTF.

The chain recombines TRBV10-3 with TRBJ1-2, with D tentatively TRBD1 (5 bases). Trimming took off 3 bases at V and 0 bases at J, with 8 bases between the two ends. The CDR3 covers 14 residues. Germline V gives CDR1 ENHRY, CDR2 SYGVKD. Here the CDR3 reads CAISDLGANYGYTF. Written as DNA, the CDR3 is TGTGCCATCAGTGATTTAGGGGCTAACTATGGCTACACCTTC.

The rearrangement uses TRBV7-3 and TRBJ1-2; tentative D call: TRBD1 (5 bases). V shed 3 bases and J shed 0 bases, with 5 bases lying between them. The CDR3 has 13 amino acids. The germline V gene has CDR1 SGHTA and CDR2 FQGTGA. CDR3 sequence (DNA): TGTGCCAGCAGCTTGACAGCTAACTATGGCTACACCTTC. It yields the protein CASSLTANYGYTF.

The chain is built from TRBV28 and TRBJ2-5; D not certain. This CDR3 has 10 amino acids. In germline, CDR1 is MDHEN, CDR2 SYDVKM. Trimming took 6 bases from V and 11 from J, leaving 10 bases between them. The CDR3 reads CASSHTEQYF. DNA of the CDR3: TGTGCCAGCAGCCATACTGAGCAGTACTTC.

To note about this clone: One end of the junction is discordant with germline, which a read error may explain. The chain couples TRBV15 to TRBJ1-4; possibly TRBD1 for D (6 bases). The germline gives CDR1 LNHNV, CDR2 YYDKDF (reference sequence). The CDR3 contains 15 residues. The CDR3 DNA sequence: TGTGCCACCAGCCGAGAAGGGGGACCTAATGAAAAACTGTTTTTT. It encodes CATSREGGPNEKLFF.

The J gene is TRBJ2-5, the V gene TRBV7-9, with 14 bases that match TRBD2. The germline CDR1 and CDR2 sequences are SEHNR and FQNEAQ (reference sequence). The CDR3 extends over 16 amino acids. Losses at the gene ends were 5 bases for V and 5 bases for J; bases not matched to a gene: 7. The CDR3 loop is CASSPPTSGGAETQYF. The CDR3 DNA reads TGTGCCAGCAGCCCCCCGACTAGCGGGGGGGCCGAGACCCAGTACTTC.

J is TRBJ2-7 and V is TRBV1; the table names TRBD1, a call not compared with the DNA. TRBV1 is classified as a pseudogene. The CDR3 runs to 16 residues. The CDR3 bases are TGCACCAGCAGCCAAGCAGCAGCCCCCCTCTCAGGGGAGCAGTACTTC. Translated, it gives CTSSQAAAPLSGEQYF.

Here the CDR3 reads CASSGDRGRSGELFF. CDR3 DNA: TGTGCCAGCAGTGGGGACAGGGGGCGATCCGGGGAGCTGTTTTTT. This sequence joins TRBV27 and TRBJ2-2; 12 bases align to TRBD1. V lost 5 bases, J lost 6 bases, and 4 bases stayed unmatched. There are 15 residues in the CDR3. CDR1 is MNHEY, CDR2 SMNVEV, per germline (reference sequence).

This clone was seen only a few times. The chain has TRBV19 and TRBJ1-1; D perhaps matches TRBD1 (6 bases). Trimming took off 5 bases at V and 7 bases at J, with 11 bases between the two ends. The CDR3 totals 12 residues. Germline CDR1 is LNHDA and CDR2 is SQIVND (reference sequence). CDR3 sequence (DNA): TGTGCCAGTAGTGTATCGGACAGTGAAGCTTTCTTT. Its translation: CASSVSDSEAFF.

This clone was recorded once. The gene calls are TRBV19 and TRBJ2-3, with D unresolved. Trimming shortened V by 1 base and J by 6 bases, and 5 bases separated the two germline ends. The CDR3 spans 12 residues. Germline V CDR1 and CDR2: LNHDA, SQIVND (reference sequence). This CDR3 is CASSIAEDTQYF. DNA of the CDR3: TGTGCCAGTAGTATAGCGGAGGATACGCAGTATTTT.

Here the CDR3 DNA reads TGCGCCAGCAGCCAATTCGGACTAGCGGGAGGGGCCGGGGAGCTGTTTTTT. This translates into CASSQFGLAGGAGELFF. The chain recombines TRBV4-3 with TRBJ2-2, with 15 nucleotides matching TRBD2. From germline, CDR1 is LGHNA and CDR2 YSLEER. V was pared by 2 bases and J by 6 bases, with 4 bases of the junction left unmatched. This CDR3 has 17 residues.

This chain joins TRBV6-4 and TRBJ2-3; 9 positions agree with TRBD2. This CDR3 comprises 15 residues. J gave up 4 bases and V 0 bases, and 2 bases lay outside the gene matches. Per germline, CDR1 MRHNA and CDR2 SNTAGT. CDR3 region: CASSDSGGGADTQYF. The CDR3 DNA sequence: TGTGCCAGCAGTGACTCTGGCGGGGGGGCAGATACGCAGTATTTT.

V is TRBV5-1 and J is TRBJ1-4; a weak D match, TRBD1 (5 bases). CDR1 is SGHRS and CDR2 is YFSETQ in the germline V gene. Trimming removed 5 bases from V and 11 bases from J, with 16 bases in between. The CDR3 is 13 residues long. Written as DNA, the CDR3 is TGCGCCAGCAGGAGGCACGGGGGTCATAAACTGTTTTTT. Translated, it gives CASRRHGGHKLFF.

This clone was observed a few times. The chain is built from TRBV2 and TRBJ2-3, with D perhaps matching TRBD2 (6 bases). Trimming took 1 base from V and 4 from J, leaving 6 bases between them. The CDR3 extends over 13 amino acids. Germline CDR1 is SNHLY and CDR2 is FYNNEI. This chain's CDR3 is CASSEGLADTQYF. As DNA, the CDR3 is TGTGCCAGCAGTGAAGGACTAGCAGATACGCAGTATTTT. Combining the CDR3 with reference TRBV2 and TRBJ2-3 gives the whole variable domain EPEVTQTPSHQVTQMGQEVILRCVPISNHLYFYWYRQILGQKVEFLVSFYNNEISEKSEIFDDQFSVERPDGSNFTLKIRSTKLEDSAMYFCASSEGLADTQYFGPGTRLTVL.

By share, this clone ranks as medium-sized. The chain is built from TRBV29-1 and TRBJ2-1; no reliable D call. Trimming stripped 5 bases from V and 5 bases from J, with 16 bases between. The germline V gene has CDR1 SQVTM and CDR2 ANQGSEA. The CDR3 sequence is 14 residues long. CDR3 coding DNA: TGCAGCGTTTACAGCTCGTCCATAGACAATGAGCAGTTCTTC. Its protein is CSVYSSSIDNEQFF.

CDR3 region: CASSLSGLAGGYEQYF. In nucleotides, the CDR3 is TGTGCCAGCAGTTTATCAGGACTAGCGGGAGGTTACGAGCAGTACTTC. V and J are TRBV27 and TRBJ2-7, with TRBD2 identical over 14 bases. In germline, CDR1 is MNHEY, CDR2 SMNVEV (reference sequence). V trimming: 0 bases; J trimming: 4 bases; junction bases outside the gene matches: 2. CDR3 length: 16 amino acids.

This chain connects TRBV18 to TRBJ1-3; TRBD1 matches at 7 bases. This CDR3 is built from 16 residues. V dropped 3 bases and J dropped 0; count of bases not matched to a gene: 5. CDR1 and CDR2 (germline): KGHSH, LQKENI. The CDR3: CASSPGQVLSGNTIYF. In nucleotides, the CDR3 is TGTGCCAGCTCACCCGGACAGGTTCTCTCTGGAAACACCATATATTTT. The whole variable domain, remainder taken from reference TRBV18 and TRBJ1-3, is NAGVMQNPRHLVRRRGQEARLRCSPMKGHSHVYWYRQLPEEGLKFMVYLQKENIIDESGMPKERFSAEFPKEGPSILRIQQVVRGDSAAYFCASSPGQVLSGNTIYFGEGSWLTVV.

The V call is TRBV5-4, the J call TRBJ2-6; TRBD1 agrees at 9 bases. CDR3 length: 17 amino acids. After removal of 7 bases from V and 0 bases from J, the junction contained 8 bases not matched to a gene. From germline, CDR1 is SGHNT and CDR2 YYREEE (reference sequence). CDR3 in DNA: TGTGCCAGCGGAACCGGGACAGGGACCTCTGGGGCCAACGTCCTGACTTTC. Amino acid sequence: CASGTGTGTSGANVLTF.

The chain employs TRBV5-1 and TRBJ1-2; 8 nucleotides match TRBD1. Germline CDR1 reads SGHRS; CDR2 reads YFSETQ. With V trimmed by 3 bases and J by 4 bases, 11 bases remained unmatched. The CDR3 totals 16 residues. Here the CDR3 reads CASSSRQGKIAYGYTF. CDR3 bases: TGCGCCAGCAGCTCTAGACAGGGGAAGATTGCCTATGGCTACACCTTC.

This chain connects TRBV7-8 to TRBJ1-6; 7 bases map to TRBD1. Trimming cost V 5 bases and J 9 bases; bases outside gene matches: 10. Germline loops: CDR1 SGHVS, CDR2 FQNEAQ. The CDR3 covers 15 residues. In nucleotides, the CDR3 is TGTGCCAGCAGCGGGACAGCACGATTGCGTTCACCCCTCCACTTT. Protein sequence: CASSGTARLRSPLHF.

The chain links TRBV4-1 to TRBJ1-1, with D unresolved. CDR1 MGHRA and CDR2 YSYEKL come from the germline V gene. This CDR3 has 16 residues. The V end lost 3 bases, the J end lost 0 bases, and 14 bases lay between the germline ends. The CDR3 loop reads CASSHRYEAVNTEAFF. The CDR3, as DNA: TGCGCCAGCAGCCACCGGTATGAGGCGGTGAACACTGAAGCTTTCTTT.

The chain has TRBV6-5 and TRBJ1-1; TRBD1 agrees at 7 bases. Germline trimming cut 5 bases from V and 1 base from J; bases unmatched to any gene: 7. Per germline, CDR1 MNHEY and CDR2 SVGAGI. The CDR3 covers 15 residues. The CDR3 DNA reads TGTGCCAGCAGTCAAACGACAGGGACGAACACTGAAGCTTTCTTT. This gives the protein CASSQTTGTNTEAFF.

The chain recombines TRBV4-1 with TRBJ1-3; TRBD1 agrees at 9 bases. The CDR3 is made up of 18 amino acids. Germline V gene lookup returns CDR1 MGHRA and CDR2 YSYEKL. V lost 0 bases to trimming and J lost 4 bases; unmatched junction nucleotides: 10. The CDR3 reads CASSQDYGTGTPGNTIYF. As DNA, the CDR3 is TGCGCCAGCAGCCAAGATTATGGGACAGGGACACCAGGAAACACCATATATTTT.

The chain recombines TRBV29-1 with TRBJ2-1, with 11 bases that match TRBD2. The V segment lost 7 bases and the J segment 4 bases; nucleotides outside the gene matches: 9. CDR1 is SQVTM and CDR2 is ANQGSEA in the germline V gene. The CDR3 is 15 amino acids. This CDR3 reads CSASQTSGAYNEQFF. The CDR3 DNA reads TGCAGCGCCTCACAGACTAGCGGGGCATACAATGAGCAGTTCTTC.

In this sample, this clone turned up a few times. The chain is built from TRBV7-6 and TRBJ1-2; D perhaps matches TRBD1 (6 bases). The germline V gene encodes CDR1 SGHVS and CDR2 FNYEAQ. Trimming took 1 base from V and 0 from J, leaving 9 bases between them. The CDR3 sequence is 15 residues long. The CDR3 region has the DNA TGTGCCAGCAGCTTAGGACGGACAGCTAACTATGGCTACACCTTC. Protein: CASSLGRTANYGYTF.

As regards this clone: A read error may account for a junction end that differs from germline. This CDR3 reads CASSFYTTNAEAFF. CDR3 nucleotide sequence: TGTGCCAGCAGTTTTTACACAACGAACGCTGAAGCTTTCTTT. J is TRBJ1-1 and V is TRBV5-6, with no clear D. The CDR3 spans 14 residues. The V gene's germline CDR1 is SGHDT and CDR2 YYEEEE. The complete variable domain, with remaining parts taken from reference TRBV5-6 and TRBJ1-1, reads DAGVTQSPTHLIKTRGQQVTLRCSPKSGHDTVSWYQQALGQGPQFIFQYYEEEERQRGNFPDRFSGHQFPNYSSELNVNALLLGDSALYLCASSFYTTNAEAFFGQGTRLTVV.

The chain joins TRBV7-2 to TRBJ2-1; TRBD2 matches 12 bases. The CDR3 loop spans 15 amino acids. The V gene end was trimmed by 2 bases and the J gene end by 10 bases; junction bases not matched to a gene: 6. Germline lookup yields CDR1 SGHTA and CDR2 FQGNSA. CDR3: CASSLTSGRLGEQFF. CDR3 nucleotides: TGTGCCAGCAGCTTAACTAGCGGGAGGTTGGGGGAGCAGTTCTTC.

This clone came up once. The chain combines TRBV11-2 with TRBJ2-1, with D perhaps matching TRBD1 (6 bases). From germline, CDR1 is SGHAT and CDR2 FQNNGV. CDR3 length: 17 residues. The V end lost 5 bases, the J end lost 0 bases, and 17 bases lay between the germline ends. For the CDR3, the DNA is TGTGCCAGCAGCCGAGGGGGATATAGGGGCTCCTACAATGAGCAGTTCTTC. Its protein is CASSRGGYRGSYNEQFF. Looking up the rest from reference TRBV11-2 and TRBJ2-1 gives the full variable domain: EAGVAQSPRYKIIEKRQSVAFWCNPISGHATLYWYQQILGQGPKLLIQFQNNGVVDDSQLPKDRFSAERLKGVDSTLKIQPAKLEDSAVYLCASSRGGYRGSYNEQFFGPGTRLTVL.

The CDR3: CASSVETGWKAFF. The CDR3 nucleotides are TGTGCCAGCAGCGTAGAGACAGGTTGGAAAGCTTTCTTT. The chain employs TRBV9 and TRBJ1-1, with D possibly matching TRBD1 (6 bases). The CDR3 has 13 residues. V was clipped by 0 bases and J by 9 bases, with 12 bases between them. CDR1 is SGDLS, CDR2 YYNGEE, per germline.